This T cell receptor beta chain was profiled in a study of OX40 agonist ivuxolimab in advanced cancers. Study background: Eligibility rules accepted prior anti-PD-1, anti-PD-L1 or anti-CTLA-4 therapy, and 40% had some.

General study results and limits: Antigen specificity was not determined for the expanded peripheral T cells. Mean expanded clone counts were higher in CD8+ than CD4+ T cells.

Germline V gives CDR1 MDHEN, CDR2 SYDVKM. J was trimmed by 6 bases and V by 1 base; bases with no gene match: 15. The length of the CDR3 is 18 residues. Autoimmune disease history or systemic immunosuppression barred patients. About this clone itself: The antigen remains unidentified.

This table comes from immunoSEQ multiplex PCR, and its TCRdb copy is limited to in-frame clones, with some not included. The data show around 74,000 clones, roughly 91% seen once. This chain connects TRBV28 to TRBJ2-1, with TRBD2 identical over 7 bases. The clonotype comes from an adult with an advanced solid tumor such as melanoma, head and neck, liver or kidney cancer. Material: CD4+ or CD8+ T cells sorted from blood, obtained in a trial of the OX40 agonist ivuxolimab. The CDR3 DNA is TGTGCCAGCAGTTTATTTAGACTAGCCTCCAATTCAGGCAATGAGCAGTTCTTC. Translated, it gives CASSLFRLASNSGNEQFF.